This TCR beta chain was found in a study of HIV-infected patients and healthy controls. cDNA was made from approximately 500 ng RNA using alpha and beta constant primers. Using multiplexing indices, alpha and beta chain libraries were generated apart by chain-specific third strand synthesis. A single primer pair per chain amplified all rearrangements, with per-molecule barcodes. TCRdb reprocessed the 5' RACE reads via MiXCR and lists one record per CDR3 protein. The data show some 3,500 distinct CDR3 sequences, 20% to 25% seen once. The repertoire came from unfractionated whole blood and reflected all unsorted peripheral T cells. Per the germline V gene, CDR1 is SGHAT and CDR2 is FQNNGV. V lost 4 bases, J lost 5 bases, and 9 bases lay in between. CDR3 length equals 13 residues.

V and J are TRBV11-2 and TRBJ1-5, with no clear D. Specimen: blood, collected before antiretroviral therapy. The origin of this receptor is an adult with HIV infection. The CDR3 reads CASSSEGYQPQHF. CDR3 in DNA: TGTGCCAGCAGCTCCGAAGGTTATCAGCCCCAGCATTTT.